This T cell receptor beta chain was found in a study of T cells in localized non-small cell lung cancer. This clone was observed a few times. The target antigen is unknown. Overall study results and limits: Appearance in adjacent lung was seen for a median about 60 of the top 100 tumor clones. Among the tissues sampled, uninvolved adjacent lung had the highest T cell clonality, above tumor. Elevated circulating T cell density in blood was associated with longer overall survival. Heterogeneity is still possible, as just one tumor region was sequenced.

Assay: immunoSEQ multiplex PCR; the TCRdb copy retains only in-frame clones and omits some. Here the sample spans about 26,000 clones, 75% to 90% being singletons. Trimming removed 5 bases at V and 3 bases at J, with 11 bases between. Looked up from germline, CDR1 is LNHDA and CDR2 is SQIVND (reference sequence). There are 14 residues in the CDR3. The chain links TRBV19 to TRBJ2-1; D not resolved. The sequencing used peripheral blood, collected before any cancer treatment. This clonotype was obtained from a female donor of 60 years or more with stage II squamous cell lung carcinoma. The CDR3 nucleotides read TGTGCCAGTAGTTCATCACTAAACTACAATGAGCAGTTCTTC. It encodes CASSSSLNYNEQFF.